This T cell receptor (beta chain) was retrieved from a study of blood T cell repertoires in COVID-19. Study context: There were acute and convalescent COVID-19 samples, and they came from the United States, Italy and Spain. From T cells, B-cell-depleted T cells, or PBMCs came the material, which was cDNA or gDNA.

The V and J ends lost 5 bases and 6 bases respectively, with 15 bases between them. The germline V gene has CDR1 SGDLS and CDR2 YYNGEE. The CDR3 loop spans 14 amino acids. Authors' analysis steps: Reference gene primer amplification gave estimated nucleated cell counts. Profiled with immunoSEQ multiplex PCR; TCRdb holds only in-frame clones, not every one. V and J calls and clone size are those listed in that table; D and trimming were worked out from the DNA. The sample contains approximately 190,000 clones, roughly 90% of which appear only once. Sequenced sample: peripheral blood. This receptor was taken from a man aged 50-60 years with acute or convalescent COVID-19. The V call is TRBV9, the J call TRBJ1-5, with TRBD1 as a possible D gene (5 bases). CDR3 protein: CASSSRGGIQPQHF. The CDR3 DNA reads as TGTGCCAGCAGTTCCCGGGGGGGGATTCAGCCCCAGCATTTT.